The entry below describes one TCR beta chain. The CDR3 is made up of 12 amino acids. Germline CDR1 and CDR2: GTSNPN and SVGIG (reference sequence). Trimming removed 2 bases from V and 6 bases from J, with 10 bases in between. This sample stems from a study of blood T cell repertoires in COVID-19. In the study overall: Donors in the United States, Italy and Spain gave samples during acute or convalescent COVID-19.

Sequencing used immunoSEQ multiplex PCR; TCRdb keeps in-frame clones, though not all of them. This table holds hundreds of thousands of clones, 70% to 90% found once. Sequenced material: PBMCs or T cells enriched from blood (not recorded which). The chain recombines TRBV30 with TRBJ1-1; the D gene is possibly TRBD1 (6 bases). This TCR was sampled from a woman aged 40-49 years who had recovered from COVID-19. For the CDR3, the DNA is TGTGCCTGGAGTTTGGGGGCCTCTGAAGCTTTCTTT. Translated: CAWSLGASEAFF.